The T cell receptor (beta chain) under discussion was sequenced for a study of blood T cells in healthy people across ages (dated by TCRdb to about 2015). Some background on the complete study: In model experiments, roughly one uniquely barcoded TCR beta cDNA molecule per two T cells was captured by template switching. Using the same blood draw, the study looked at two additional independent replicas of 1 million unique cDNA reads for two donors, one aged 18 to 30 and the other aged 80 or older. To avoid experimental bias, donors of different ages were spread randomly across the sequencing lanes. Using deep sequencing normalized with unique cDNA molecular identifiers, the study measured how TCR beta repertoire diversity changes with age. The donors were divided into four age groups: young (average roughly 15 years), middle-aged (under 40), aged (62) and long-lived (nearly 85). Points the paper makes about the study in general: Total diversity estimates from one million sequenced T cells were considered lower bounds and underestimates. Because the CMV infection status of the donors was unknown, age-related changes in expanded clonotypes may potentially have been confounded. Because profiling used bulk unsorted PBMCs, naive and antigen-experienced compartments could not be compared conclusively. Observed TCR beta diversity per million T cells fell roughly linearly with age, and a significant reduction was already apparent by age roughly 41. Compared with the aged group, more naive CD4+ T cells, fewer expanded clones and increased TCR diversity were shown by the long-lived group, suggesting age selection. Observed TCR beta diversity correlated strongly with the percentage of naive T cells measured by flow cytometry.

Notes on this clonotype: Its antigen remains unidentified. The junction does not match germline at one end; this may be a read error.

From the cysteine up to the phenylalanine, the CDR3 has a length of 15 residues. The read is trimmed to its CDR3 DNA, 45 bases read in frame from base 1. Per the germline V gene, SGHVS is the CDR1 and FQNEAQ is the CDR2. Library creation used 5' RACE. The instrument given in TCRdb is Illumina HiSeq 2500. A second PCR of about 7 to 12 cycles was performed with a sample-barcoded 5' primer and a J-beta primer mix. A unique molecular identifier was introduced onto each TCR beta cDNA molecule by a template-switch 5' adaptor carrying 12 random nucleotides. Each sample yielded at least 2.5 million CDR3-containing paired-end reads. First-strand cDNA was synthesized from all RNA with the Mint cDNA synthesis kit, primed by a TRBC-specific oligonucleotide. All cDNA was treated with uracil-DNA glycosylase and then went through a first 18-cycle PCR with the universal primers M1SS and BC2_uni_R. Per the authors' processing: For normalization, 1 million high-quality reads were randomly selected from each sample, with every read carrying a distinct molecular identifier. Reads sharing molecular identifiers were discarded rather than binned into consensus sequences. MiTCR, run with a Q25 quality threshold and the strictest error-elimination algorithm, handled CDR3 identification, clonotype clustering and error correction. A nonparametric unseen species model using Euler transformation provided a lower-bound estimate of total TCR beta diversity. TCRdb ran its own pipeline on the public reads, namely fastp trimming at Q25 and MiXCR clone calling, and kept in-frame beta chains. Under each unique CDR3 protein, matching rows form one entry showing the most common genes and DNA. The V and J calls here are based on TCRdb, not the publication. This sample is represented by approximately 1.5 million distinct CDR3 sequences; about 35% of them were singletons. The ten largest clones add up to roughly 10% of the sample.

Systemically healthy Caucasian individuals from Russia, 39 in total and aged about 6 to 100 years, were included as donors. Roughly 9 milliliters of peripheral blood were drawn from each donor into EDTA-treated Vacutainer tubes. Ficoll-Paque density-gradient centrifugation was used to isolate PBMCs, with at least 6 million obtained per sample. Trizol reagent was used to extract total RNA from PBMCs, with at least 5.5 micrograms per sample. For every donor, an aliquot of PBMCs went through flow cytometry to measure the percentages of naive CD45RAhigh/CD27high T cells. This receptor was obtained from a woman aged 25 to 45 in good health. The rearrangement joined TRBV7-8 to TRBJ2-1, with 9 middle bases fitting TRBD1. Sequencing was performed on blood. The DNA reads TGTGCCAGCAGCTCAAGACAGGGGGTAAACAATGAACAGTTCTTC. Translation gives CASSSRQGVNNEQFF.